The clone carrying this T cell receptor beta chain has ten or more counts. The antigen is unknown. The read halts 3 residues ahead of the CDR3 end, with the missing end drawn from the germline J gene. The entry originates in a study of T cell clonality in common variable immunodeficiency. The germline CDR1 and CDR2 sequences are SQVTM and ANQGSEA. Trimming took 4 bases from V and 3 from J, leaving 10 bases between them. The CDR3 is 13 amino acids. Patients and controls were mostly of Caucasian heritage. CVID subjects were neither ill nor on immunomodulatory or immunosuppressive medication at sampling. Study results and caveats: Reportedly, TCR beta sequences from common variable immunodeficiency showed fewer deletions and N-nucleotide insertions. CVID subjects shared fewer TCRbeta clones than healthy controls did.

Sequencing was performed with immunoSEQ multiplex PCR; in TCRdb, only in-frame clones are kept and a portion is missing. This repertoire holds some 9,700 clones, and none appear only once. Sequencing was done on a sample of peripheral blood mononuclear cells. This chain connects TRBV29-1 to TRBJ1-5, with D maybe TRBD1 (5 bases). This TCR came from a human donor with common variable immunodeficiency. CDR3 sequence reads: CSVAGRNNQPQHF. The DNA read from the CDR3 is TGCAGCGTTGCAGGGCGTAACAATCAGCCC.